This TCR beta chain was obtained from a study of blood T cell repertoires in COVID-19. CDR1 and CDR2 (germline): KGHSH, LQKENI. J gave up 9 bases and V 4 bases, and 7 bases lay outside the gene matches. The CDR3 sequence is 14 residues long. Original processing methods: Amplification of reference gene primers was used by the study to estimate nucleated cell counts. Using immunoSEQ multiplex PCR, the repertoire was profiled, and TCRdb retains in-frame clones only, with some absent. That table supplies the V and J calls and clone size; D and trimming were determined from the DNA. The sample contains over 70,000 clones, approximately 76% of which appear only once.

Specimen: peripheral blood. This clonotype was sampled from a man in his 70s with active or convalescent COVID-19. V is TRBV18 and J is TRBJ2-1, with 9 nucleotides matching TRBD1. DNA of the CDR3: TGTGCCAGCTCACTCGGACAGGGGATGGCTGAGCAGTTCTTC. Translating gives CASSLGQGMAEQFF.